These T cell receptor beta chains were read from a single sample in a study of cytomegalovirus exposure and HLA in healthy donors. Data came from immunoSEQ multiplex PCR; TCRdb stores just in-frame clones and leaves some out. The table includes about 200,000 clones, less than 90% detected once. The sample taken for sequencing was PBMCs. All receptors come from a woman aged 30 to 39 in good health and CMV-seronegative. The CDR3 runs from the conserved cysteine through the conserved F or W. Some rows mark clone size as missing; the rest say once, few, many or name a class of expanded clone.

size	V	CDR3
-	TRBV30	CAWSGAGGVVETQYF
-	TRBV5-1	CASSLGPKGGSSTDTQYF
few	TRBV2	CASIVDRGDAEAFF
-	TRBV2	CASSEVRSGELFF
-	TRBV10-3	CAISPQVGVRNEQFF
once	TRBV5-1	CASSSAGLAGGLRDTQYF
-	TRBV7-3	CASSLTSGGVSTDTQYF
-	TRBV2	CASSGGIGFGYTF
-	TRBV6-1	CASSLSRMNTEAFF
-	TRBV5-1	CASGPRTGSHEQYF
-	TRBV21-1	CASSKGSGEGQETQYF
-	TRBV7-6	CASSLAGGEIGYEQYF
-	TRBV6-1	CASSDNRGETQYF
-	TRBV29-1	CSVEESGTRSSYEQYF
-	TRBV15	CATSSSGDQETQYF
-	TRBV5-1	CASSLPGTGKEDSGRYHSYNEQFF
few	TRBV15	CATSRLGRGLSNQPQHF
-	TRBV11-2	CASSLELAGGDEQFF
-	TRBV11-2	CASSPGLAAGELFF
few	TRBV5-1	CASSLGQGPGETQYF
once	TRBV13	CASSSRLAPEGNERFF
-	TRBV27	CASSSQTGTDTTDTQYF